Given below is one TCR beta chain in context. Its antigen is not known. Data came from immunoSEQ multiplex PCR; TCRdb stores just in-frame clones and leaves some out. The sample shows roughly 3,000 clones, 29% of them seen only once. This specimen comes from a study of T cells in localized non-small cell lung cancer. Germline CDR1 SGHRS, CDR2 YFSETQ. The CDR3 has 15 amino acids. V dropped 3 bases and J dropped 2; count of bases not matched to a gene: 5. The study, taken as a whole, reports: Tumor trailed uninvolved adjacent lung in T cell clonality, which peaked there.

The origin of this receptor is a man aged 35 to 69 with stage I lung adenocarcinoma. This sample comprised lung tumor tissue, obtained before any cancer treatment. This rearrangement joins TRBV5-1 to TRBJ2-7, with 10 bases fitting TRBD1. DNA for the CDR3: TGCGCCAGCAGCTCGGGACAGGGGACGGCCTACGAGCAGTACTTC. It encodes CASSSGQGTAYEQYF.